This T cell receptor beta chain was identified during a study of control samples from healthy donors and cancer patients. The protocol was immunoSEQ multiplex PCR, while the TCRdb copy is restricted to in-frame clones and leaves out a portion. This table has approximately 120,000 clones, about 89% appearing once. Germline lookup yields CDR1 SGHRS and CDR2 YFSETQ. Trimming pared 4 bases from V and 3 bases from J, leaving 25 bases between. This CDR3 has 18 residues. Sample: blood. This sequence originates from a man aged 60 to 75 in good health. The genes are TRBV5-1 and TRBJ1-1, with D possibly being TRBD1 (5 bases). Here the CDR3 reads CASSINPPGLLGDTEAFF. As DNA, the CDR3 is TGCGCCAGCAGCATCAACCCGCCGGGACTCCTAGGAGACACTGAAGCTTTCTTT.